This T cell receptor (beta chain) was identified during a study of control samples from healthy donors and cancer patients. Clones were read by immunoSEQ multiplex PCR, and TCRdb kept only the in-frame ones, dropping some. The sample lists approximately 110,000 clones, about four fifths occurring once. This clonotype was obtained from a woman aged 50 to 60 in good health. The source material was blood.

The CDR3 sequence is CATSGMDSEIGYTF. The CDR3 nucleotides are TGTGCCACCAGCGGGATGGACAGCGAGATTGGCTACACCTTC. The chain employs TRBV15 and TRBJ1-2; D may be TRBD1 (6 bases). Trimming took 5 bases from V and 7 from J, leaving 17 bases between them. The CDR3 is made up of 14 amino acids. Germline V gene data show CDR1 as LNHNV and CDR2 as YYDKDF (reference sequence).